Below, 14 T cell receptor beta chains from the same sample are listed, as sequenced in a study of PD-1 blockade in classical Hodgkin lymphoma. Each of the patients experienced relapse following autologous stem cell transplantation, and their brentuximab vedotin exposure differed. Libraries were prepared by immunoSEQ multiplex PCR; TCRdb keeps only in-frame clonotypes and omits some of them. The profile shows around 40,000 clones, about 82% of them singletons. Here the sequenced sample was peripheral blood mononuclear cells (PBMCs), taken at baseline. Every receptor here comes from a human donor with classical Hodgkin lymphoma.

The V gene is TRBV5-1, the J gene TRBJ2-3, with D tentatively TRBD1 (6 bases). Trimming took off 4 bases at V and 3 bases at J, with 18 bases between the two ends. The CDR3 totals 16 residues. Germline CDR1 SGHRS, CDR2 YFSETQ. The CDR3 nucleotides read TGCGCCAGCAGCCTAGAAGGCAGGGGTGGTACAGATACGCAGTATTTT. Amino acids: CASSLEGRGGTDTQYF.

The chain links TRBV28 to TRBJ2-7; 7 nucleotides line up with TRBD2. V gave up 6 bases and J gave up 3 bases; unmatched junction bases: 11. CDR1 is MDHEN, CDR2 SYDVKM, per germline. This CDR3 region has 15 residues. CDR3 protein: CASSRALGGYYEQYF. The DNA for the CDR3 is TGTGCCAGCAGCCGGGCCTTGGGGGGGTACTACGAGCAGTACTTC.

This chain connects TRBV5-1 to TRBJ2-7, with TRBD2 identical over 9 bases. Germline CDR1 is SGHRS and CDR2 is YFSETQ. The J segment lost 1 base and the V segment lost 1 base, leaving 9 bases of the junction unmatched. CDR3 size: 17 residues. The chain's CDR3 is CASSLRASGNYSYEQYF. The CDR3 DNA reads TGCGCCAGCAGCTTGAGGGCTAGCGGGAACTATTCCTACGAGCAGTACTTC.

This clone occurred a few times. The chain combines TRBV10-2 with TRBJ2-2; no reliable D call. The CDR3 has 12 amino acids. V was clipped by 2 bases and J by 4 bases, with 2 bases between them. Germline assignment: CDR1 WSHSY and CDR2 SAAADI. CDR3 bases: TGCGCCAGCAGTGAGCCCACCGGGGAGCTGTTTTTT. This codes for CASSEPTGELFF.

CDR3 residues: CASSPGRGRTQYF. As DNA, the CDR3 is TGTGCCAGCAGTCCCGGCAGGGGACGGACGCAGTATTTT. The chain carries TRBV28 and TRBJ2-3; D possibly corresponds to TRBD1 (6 bases). The V end lost 5 bases, the J end lost 9 bases, and 15 bases lay between the germline ends. The CDR3 runs 13 residues. CDR1 MDHEN and CDR2 SYDVKM come from the germline V gene.

V is TRBV5-1 and J is TRBJ1-6; 7 nucleotides align to TRBD1. The ends lost 2 bases at V and 5 bases at J; junction bases unmatched: 10. This CDR3 is built from 17 residues. Germline lookup yields CDR1 SGHRS and CDR2 YFSETQ. The CDR3 region has the DNA TGCGCCAGCAGCTTTTCGGGACAGATGCCAGATAATTCACCCCTCCACTTT. Its protein is CASSFSGQMPDNSPLHF.

This clone has just one count. The rearrangement links TRBV27 to TRBJ2-7; possibly TRBD2 for D (6 bases). There are 14 residues in the CDR3. Germline V CDR1 and CDR2: MNHEY, SMNVEV (reference sequence). V was shortened by 1 base and J by 2 bases, with 9 bases between the two germline ends. CDR3 protein: CASSLYPGAYEQYF. CDR3 sequence (DNA): TGTGCCAGCAGTTTATACCCGGGGGCCTACGAGCAGTACTTC.

The chain carries TRBV19 and TRBJ1-5; the match to TRBD1 covers 11 bases. Unmatched junction bases numbered 11, after V lost 6 bases and J lost 7 bases. The CDR3 totals 16 residues. The V gene's germline CDR1 is LNHDA and CDR2 SQIVND (reference sequence). The CDR3 loop is CASSLKTGTGGQPQHF. The CDR3 nucleotides read TGTGCCAGTAGCCTCAAGACCGGGACAGGGGGACAGCCCCAGCATTTT.

The chain has TRBV7-9 and TRBJ2-2, with D maybe TRBD2 (5 bases). Germline CDR1 is SEHNR and CDR2 is FQNEAQ (reference sequence). With 3 bases removed from V and 6 bases from J, the gap between germline ends came to 8 bases. The CDR3 totals 13 residues. CDR3 residues: CASSFTSAGELFF. The CDR3, as DNA: TGTGCCAGCAGCTTTACTAGTGCCGGGGAGCTGTTTTTT.

The gene calls are TRBV7-9 and TRBJ2-5; D may correspond to TRBD1 or TRBD2 (6 bases each). CDR1 and CDR2 (germline): SEHNR, FQNEAQ (reference sequence). This CDR3 has 14 residues. The V end lost 6 bases, the J end lost 1 base, and 12 bases lay between the germline ends. CDR3 sequence (DNA): TGTGCCAGCAGACCGGGGGCGGCCCAAGAGACCCAGTACTTC. Its protein product is CASRPGAAQETQYF.

This chain links TRBV2 with TRBJ2-7, with D possibly TRBD2 on 6 matching bases. Germline V gives CDR1 SNHLY, CDR2 FYNNEI. Trimming took 3 bases from V and 2 from J, leaving 14 bases between them. The CDR3 spans 15 residues. CDR3 sequence: CASSEEGFFTYEQYF. The CDR3 coding sequence is TGTGCCAGCAGTGAGGAGGGATTTTTTACCTACGAGCAGTACTTC.

V gene TRBV9 combines with J gene TRBJ1-2; 10 positions match TRBD1. Germline trimming cut 0 bases from V and 0 bases from J; bases unmatched to any gene: 2. This CDR3 comprises 16 residues. Germline V gene sequence: CDR1 SGDLS, CDR2 YYNGEE. The CDR3: CASSVGGQGANYGYTF. The CDR3 DNA reads TGTGCCAGCAGCGTAGGAGGACAGGGGGCTAACTATGGCTACACCTTC.

CDR3 DNA: TGCGCCAGCAGTGTAGCGGGAGTGGACGAGCAGTACTTC. Protein sequence: CASSVAGVDEQYF. This sequence joins TRBV10-1 and TRBJ2-7; TRBD2 agrees at 9 bases. The CDR3 is 13 residues long. In germline, CDR1 is WNHNN, CDR2 SYGVQD (reference sequence). V lost 4 bases to trimming and J lost 5 bases; unmatched junction nucleotides: 3.

The chain has TRBV5-1 and TRBJ1-4; the D gene is possibly TRBD1 (5 bases). Germline CDR1 and CDR2: SGHRS and YFSETQ. The CDR3 consists of 14 residues. Trimming cost V 1 base and J 8 bases, with 12 bases left between them. CDR3 in amino acids: CASSLWGGEEKLFF. The CDR3 nucleotides are TGCGCCAGCAGCTTGTGGGGAGGGGAGGAAAAACTGTTTTTT.